What follows are 10 T cell receptor beta chains derived from one specimen sequenced in a study of T cell responses to AZD1222 COVID-19 vaccine. Sequencing used immunoSEQ multiplex PCR; TCRdb keeps in-frame clones, though not all of them. The data show 100,000 to 150,000 clones, with 70% to 90% seen just once and 9.4% held by the top ten. The material sequenced was peripheral blood, taken on day 0 of AZD1222 vaccination. The receptor set was obtained from an adult in good health.

This clone showed up just once. The chain carries TRBV24-1 and TRBJ2-3; D might be TRBD1 (7 bases). V was trimmed by 7 bases and J by 6 bases, leaving 19 bases between them. Germline-derived CDR1 and CDR2 are KGHDR and SFDVKD. The CDR3 has 15 amino acids. The CDR3 spells CATSRLTGDSDTQYF. The CDR3, as DNA: TGTGCCACCAGCCGATTAACAGGGGACTCGGATACGCAGTATTTT.

This rearrangement joins TRBV9 to TRBJ2-3; perhaps TRBD2 as D (5 bases). V lost 1 base, J lost 0 bases, and 6 bases lay in between. This CDR3 is 14 amino acids long. Germline CDR1 and CDR2: SGDLS and YYNGEE. This CDR3 reads CASSVSGSTDTQYF. The CDR3, as DNA: TGTGCCAGCAGCGTAAGCGGAAGCACAGATACGCAGTATTTT.

V gene TRBV12-5 combines with J gene TRBJ2-2; 8 bases align to TRBD2. The trim removed 3 bases at V and 3 bases at J, leaving 9 bases unmatched. This CDR3 has 17 residues. Germline V CDR1 and CDR2: LGHNT, FRNRAP. CDR3 nucleotides: TGTGCTAGTGGTTTCGCCCCACTAGCGGTATACACCGGGGAGCTGTTTTTT. Protein product: CASGFAPLAVYTGELFF.

The chain employs TRBV11-3 and TRBJ2-2; TRBD2 agrees at 10 bases. Germline V gene lookup returns CDR1 SGHNT and CDR2 YENEEA. V lost 1 base and J lost 1; bases outside the gene matches: 6. This CDR3 has 18 amino acids. CDR3 bases: TGTGCCAGCAGCTTAGGTCCTACTAGCGGGAAGAACACCGGGGAGCTGTTTTTT. It translates to CASSLGPTSGKNTGELFF.

This chain connects TRBV10-3 to TRBJ1-5; tentative D call: TRBD1 (6 bases). Trimming pared 3 bases from V and 4 bases from J, leaving 10 bases between. The CDR3 has 14 residues. Germline-derived CDR1 and CDR2 are ENHRY and SYGVKD. This chain's CDR3 is CAISDGTRNQPQHF. For the CDR3, the DNA is TGTGCCATCAGTGACGGGACACGGAATCAGCCCCAGCATTTT.

This rearrangement joins TRBV5-1 to TRBJ2-7; the match to TRBD1 covers 7 bases. The CDR3 contains 16 residues. The germline V gene has CDR1 SGHRS and CDR2 YFSETQ. Losses at the gene ends were 0 bases for V and 3 bases for J; bases not matched to a gene: 9. CDR3 in amino acids: CASSLASGQQRYEQYF. The CDR3 nucleotides read TGCGCCAGCAGCTTGGCGTCGGGACAGCAACGCTACGAGCAGTACTTC.

The count of this clone is one. This chain joins TRBV7-8 and TRBJ2-1; perhaps TRBD2 as D (5 bases). This CDR3 comprises 16 residues. CDR1 SGHVS and CDR2 FQNEAQ come from the germline V gene. Trimming removed 1 base from V and 10 bases from J, with 20 bases in between. CDR3 DNA sequence: TGTGCCAGCAGCTTAGGCGGACTTCCGCCGCTTGGGGAGCAGTTCTTC. Its translation: CASSLGGLPPLGEQFF.

The chain couples TRBV7-8 to TRBJ2-7; no firm D call. From germline, CDR1 is SGHVS and CDR2 FQNEAQ. CDR3 size: 11 residues. Deletions cut 5 bases from V and 4 bases from J, with 6 bases between. This CDR3 reads CASSRNYEQYF. The CDR3 DNA is TGTGCCAGCAGCCGAAATTACGAGCAGTACTTC.

The chain links TRBV9 to TRBJ1-1; 9 bases align to TRBD1. The junction had 4 bases not matched to a gene; V was cut back by 0 bases and J by 4 bases. Germline V CDR1 and CDR2: SGDLS, YYNGEE. CDR3 length: 15 residues. As DNA, the CDR3 is TGTGCCAGCAGCGTAGAAGACAGGGGGGGCACTGAAGCTTTCTTT. This sequence encodes CASSVEDRGGTEAFF.

This clone was seen once. The chain couples TRBV9 to TRBJ1-5; perhaps TRBD1 as D (6 bases). With 4 bases removed from V and 7 bases from J, the gap between germline ends came to 15 bases. Germline CDR1 and CDR2: SGDLS and YYNGEE. The CDR3 has 14 residues. The CDR3 spells CASSTTGLPQPQHF. CDR3 DNA: TGTGCCAGCAGCACAACAGGGCTTCCCCAGCCCCAGCATTTT.